Listed below are T cell receptor beta chains from one sample, sequenced in a study of blood T cell repertoires in COVID-19. The table came from immunoSEQ multiplex PCR; TCRdb's copy has only in-frame clones and leaves some out. Of approximately 250,000 clones in the sample, around 89% are singletons; the top ten hold about 4%. Sequenced: PBMCs or T cells enriched from blood (not recorded which). The receptors shown here come from a woman aged 30 to 39 with acute COVID-19. CDR3s include the opening cysteine and the closing phenylalanine or tryptophan. D genes are given only for firm matches. Clone size is stated in some rows and not others, as once, few, many or a class when expanded.

few	TRBD1	TRBV6-4	TRBJ2-3	CASSEGQDPTDTQYF	TGTGCCAGCAGTGAGGGACAGGATCCCACAGATACGCAGTATTTT
.	TRBD2	TRBV7-2	TRBJ2-2	CASSFFTSGRAGELFF	TGTGCCAGCAGCTTTTTTACTAGCGGGAGGGCCGGGGAGCTGTTTTTT
.	.	TRBV6-5	TRBJ1-2	CASRDPTANYGYTF	TGTGCCAGCAGAGACCCGACAGCTAACTATGGCTACACCTTC
once	TRBD1	TRBV7-9	TRBJ2-7	CASSSRQGVGEQYF	TGTGCCAGCAGCTCCCGACAGGGGGTAGGGGAGCAGTACTTC
.	.	TRBV7-9	TRBJ2-3	CASSLSSGTDTQYF	TGTGCCAGCAGCTTAAGCTCGGGAACAGATACGCAGTATTTT
.	.	TRBV5-6	TRBJ1-1	CASSLAPENTEAFF	TGTGCCAGCAGCTTGGCACCAGAGAACACTGAAGCTTTCTTT
.	TRBD2	TRBV4-3	TRBJ2-3	CASSQVSGRVTDTQYF	TGCGCCAGCAGCCAAGTATCCGGGAGGGTAACAGATACGCAGTATTTT
.	.	TRBV15	TRBJ1-4	CATSRDRGEEKLFF	TGTGCCACCAGCAGAGATCGGGGAGAAGAAAAACTGTTTTTT
once	.	TRBV5-1	TRBJ2-1	CASSLDLAYNEQFF	TGCGCCAGCAGCTTGGATCTAGCGTACAATGAGCAGTTCTTC
.	TRBD1	TRBV5-1	TRBJ2-7	CASTTGGTGGTEQYF	TGCGCCAGCACCACGGGAGGGACAGGGGGTACCGAGCAGTACTTC
.	.	TRBV28	TRBJ2-2	CASSLIGSLVTGELFF	TGTGCCAGCAGTTTAATTGGCAGTCTTGTCACCGGGGAGCTGTTTTTT
.	TRBD2	TRBV7-9	TRBJ2-7	CASSLQPGLAHEQYF	TGTGCCAGCAGCCTACAACCGGGACTAGCTCACGAGCAGTACTTC
.	.	TRBV4-2	TRBJ1-5	CASSQVAGTTNQPQHF	TGTGCCAGCAGCCAAGTTGCCGGGACTACGAATCAGCCCCAGCATTTT
.	.	TRBV27	TRBJ2-7	CASSLSGGPYEQYF	TGTGCCAGCAGTTTATCTGGAGGGCCCTACGAGCAGTACTTC
.	.	TRBV27	TRBJ2-1	CATSTIGSLSYNEQFF	TGTGCCACCAGCACTATCGGGAGCCTTTCCTACAATGAGCAGTTCTTC
.	TRBD1	TRBV27	TRBJ1-6	CASSFDRDSPLHF	TGTGCCAGCAGTTTCGACAGGGATTCACCCCTCCACTTT
.	.	TRBV24-1	TRBJ2-1	CATEAGFSDEQFF	TGTGCCACCGAAGCAGGGTTTTCGGATGAGCAGTTCTTC
.	TRBD2	TRBV5-1	TRBJ2-1	CASSLESGGVDEQFF	TGCGCCAGCAGCTTGGAGTCGGGAGGAGTGGATGAGCAGTTCTTC
.	.	TRBV4-1	TRBJ1-2	CASSHVTGNNYGYTF	TGCGCCAGCAGCCACGTGACGGGGAACAACTATGGCTACACCTTC
.	.	TRBV19	TRBJ1-4	CASRRSVELNEKLFF	TGTGCCAGTAGGAGATCGGTGGAGCTTAATGAAAAACTGTTTTTT
.	.	TRBV7-8	TRBJ2-7	CASSLAEREQYF	TGTGCCAGCAGCTTAGCGGAGAGGGAGCAGTACTTC
.	.	TRBV19	TRBJ2-3	CASSGGRYTDTQYF	TGTGCCAGTAGTGGTGGCAGATACACAGATACGCAGTATTTT
.	.	TRBV28	TRBJ1-5	CASMGQLEGNQPQHF	TGTGCCAGCATGGGTCAGCTTGAGGGCAATCAGCCCCAGCATTTT
.	.	TRBV6-5	TRBJ1-4	CASSYTQGLGEKLFF	TGTGCCAGCAGTTACACCCAGGGGCTTGGCGAAAAACTGTTTTTT
.	TRBD2	TRBV7-2	TRBJ2-7	CASSEGLAGYEQYF	TGTGCCAGCAGCGAAGGACTAGCGGGTTACGAGCAGTACTTC
.	TRBD1	TRBV3-1/TRBV3-2	TRBJ2-7	CASSQVSGQGPHEQYF	TGTGCCAGCAGCCAAGTCAGTGGACAGGGTCCCCACGAGCAGTACTTC
.	TRBD1	TRBV9	TRBJ1-4	CASSVQPQGAATNEKLFF	TGTGCCAGCAGCGTCCAACCTCAGGGGGCTGCGACTAATGAAAAACTGTTTTTT
.	.	TRBV19	TRBJ2-7	CASSRKTGLDSYEQYF	TGTGCCAGTAGTCGGAAAACAGGGCTTGATTCCTACGAGCAGTACTTC
.	.	TRBV5-1	TRBJ1-5	CASSLGPTGLNQPQHF	TGCGCCAGCAGCTTGGGACCGACAGGCCTCAATCAGCCCCAGCATTTT
.	.	TRBV28	TRBJ1-4	CASSGGGKVDEKLFF	TGTGCCAGCAGTGGCGGGGGGAAGGTGGATGAAAAACTGTTTTTT
.	.	TRBV11-3	TRBJ2-1	CASSRGNNEQFF	TGTGCCAGCAGCAGGGGAAACAATGAGCAGTTCTTC
.	TRBD2	TRBV29-1	TRBJ2-1	CSVQTGTILYNEQFF	TGCAGCGTACAAACCGGGACTATCCTATACAATGAGCAGTTCTTC
.	TRBD2	TRBV6-6	TRBJ2-3	CASSTSDTDTQYF	TGTGCCAGCAGTACTAGCGACACAGATACGCAGTATTTT
.	TRBD2	TRBV7-7	TRBJ2-2	CASSFSSGSAGELFF	TGTGCCAGCAGCTTCTCAAGCGGGAGCGCCGGGGAGCTGTTTTTT
once	.	TRBV5-4	TRBJ2-7	CASSSGDYEQYF	TGTGCCAGCAGCTCGGGGGACTACGAGCAGTACTTC
.	.	TRBV29-1	TRBJ2-7	CSVVSIAASNSYEQYF	TGCAGCGTTGTTTCAATTGCGGCCAGCAACTCCTACGAGCAGTACTTC
.	TRBD1	TRBV6-5	TRBJ1-3	CASRPGTAGNTIYF	TGTGCCAGCAGGCCCGGGACAGCTGGAAACACCATATATTTT
.	.	TRBV6-2/TRBV6-3	TRBJ2-1	CASSFPSWDSSSDSSYNEQFF	TGTGCCAGCAGTTTCCCATCCTGGGACTCATCGTCTGACAGCTCCTACAATGAGCAGTTCTTC
.	.	TRBV3-1/TRBV3-2	TRBJ1-2	CASTRGAKGRGLIGGYTF	TGTGCCAGCACCCGGGGAGCCAAGGGCAGGGGTCTAATTGGGGGCTACACCTTC
.	TRBD2	TRBV11-3	TRBJ2-3	CASSPGTSPNTDTQYF	TGTGCCAGCAGCCCCGGGACTAGCCCTAACACAGATACGCAGTATTTT
.	.	TRBV6-2/TRBV6-3	TRBJ2-1	CASSYSALGQFF	TGTGCCAGCAGTTACTCAGCTCTTGGGCAGTTCTTC